These 15 T cell receptor beta chains share one sample of origin, sequenced in a study of tumour-infiltrating T cells in Burkitt lymphoma. The protocol was immunoSEQ multiplex PCR, while the TCRdb copy is restricted to in-frame clones and leaves out a portion. The table records 5,000 to 7,500 clones, about 83% of them present only once. Material: tumor tissue. The source of these receptors is a human donor with Burkitt lymphoma.

The J gene is TRBJ2-7, the V gene TRBV5-8; D is perhaps TRBD1 or TRBD2 (5 bases each). The germline V and J ends were trimmed by 1 base and 2 bases, with 10 bases remaining between them. Germline assignment: CDR1 SGHTS and CDR2 YDEGEE. The CDR3 extends over 14 amino acids. DNA for the CDR3: TGTGCCAGCAGCTTGTGGCAGGGACCCTACGAGCAGTACTTC. This encodes CASSLWQGPYEQYF.

This sequence joins TRBV11-2 and TRBJ2-3, with TRBD1 matching 11 bases. CDR3 length: 14 residues. The trim removed 8 bases at V and 7 bases at J, leaving 8 bases unmatched. The germline CDR1 and CDR2 sequences are SGHAT and FQNNGV. The chain's CDR3 is CASAGQGAGNTQYF. CDR3 DNA: TGTGCCAGCGCTGGACAGGGGGCGGGAAATACGCAGTATTTT. The complete variable domain, with remaining parts taken from reference TRBV11-2 and TRBJ2-3, reads EAGVAQSPRYKIIEKRQSVAFWCNPISGHATLYWYQQILGQGPKLLIQFQNNGVVDDSQLPKDRFSAERLKGVDSTLKIQPAKLEDSAVYLCASAGQGAGNTQYFGPGTRLTVL.

This chain joins TRBV19 and TRBJ1-6; D is undetermined. This CDR3 comprises 12 residues. Germline CDR1 reads LNHDA; CDR2 reads SQIVND (reference sequence). Trimming left V 9 bases short and J 6 bases short, with 9 bases between. Here the CDR3 DNA reads TGTGCCAGCCGGGTTACTAATTCACCCCTCCACTTT. Protein: CASRVTNSPLHF. The entire variable domain, with the rest obtained from reference TRBV19 and TRBJ1-6, is as follows: DGGITQSPKYLFRKEGQNVTLSCEQNLNHDAMYWYRQDPGQGLRLIYYSQIVNDFQKGDIAEGYSVSREKKESFPLTVTSAQKNPTAFYLCASRVTNSPLHFGNGTRLTVT.

This clone was observed once. The V call is TRBV5-1, the J call TRBJ2-2, with a weak D call TRBD1 (6 bases). This CDR3 spans 17 amino acids. CDR1 SGHRS and CDR2 YFSETQ come from the germline V gene. V lost 3 bases to trimming and J lost 0 bases, with 15 bases between them. The CDR3 loop is CASSSLPQGTNTGELFF. The CDR3 DNA follows: TGCGCCAGCAGCTCACTACCCCAGGGGACGAACACCGGGGAGCTGTTTTTT.

This rearrangement joins TRBV19 to TRBJ2-2; possibly TRBD1 or TRBD2 for D (5 bases each). The germline V gene has CDR1 LNHDA and CDR2 SQIVND (reference sequence). CDR3 length: 14 residues. Trimming stripped 0 bases from V and 6 bases from J, with 8 bases between. CDR3: CASSIDLGPGELFF. CDR3 coding DNA: TGTGCCAGTAGTATAGATTTGGGACCCGGGGAGCTGTTTTTT.

The chain couples TRBV9 to TRBJ2-7, with D perhaps matching TRBD1 or TRBD2 (5 bases each). Germline CDR1 and CDR2: SGDLS and YYNGEE. The CDR3 sequence is 15 residues long. Trimming took 4 bases from V and 0 from J, leaving 14 bases between them. As DNA, the CDR3 is TGTGCCAGCAGCCCGAGGGATGACAGCTCCTACGAGCAGTACTTC. As protein: CASSPRDDSSYEQYF.

The chain joins TRBV10-1 to TRBJ2-4, with D possibly matching TRBD1 (7 bases). Germline V CDR1 and CDR2: WNHNN, SYGVQD (reference sequence). V dropped 9 bases and J dropped 5 bases, with 20 bases sitting between them. CDR3 length equals 15 residues. Here the CDR3 DNA reads TGCGCCAGAAGACCCCTTGCCAGGGGGGAAAACATTCAGTACTTC. This sequence encodes CARRPLARGENIQYF.

The chain joins TRBV6-5 to TRBJ2-2, with D uncertain. Germline CDR1 is MNHEY and CDR2 is SVGAGI. The V gene lost 2 bases and the J gene lost 7 bases, with 14 bases spanning the gap. This CDR3 has 15 residues. This chain's CDR3 is CASSYPAALGGELFF. CDR3 nucleotides: TGTGCCAGCAGTTACCCCGCGGCGTTAGGCGGGGAGCTGTTTTTT.

The V and J genes are TRBV27 and TRBJ2-2; D might be TRBD1 (6 bases). V lost 3 bases and J 6 bases, leaving 11 bases between the germline ends. This CDR3 contains 14 residues. Germline CDR1 reads MNHEY; CDR2 reads SMNVEV (reference sequence). As DNA, the CDR3 is TGTGCCAGCAGTTTTAGAACAGGGCCCGGGGAGCTGTTTTTT. Amino acids: CASSFRTGPGELFF.

Of note for this clone: At one end the junction does not follow the germline gene, possibly because of a read error. The chain uses TRBV18 and TRBJ2-1, with D unclear. This CDR3 is 14 amino acids long. CDR1 KGHSH and CDR2 LQKENI come from the germline V gene. CDR3 bases: TGTGCCGGCTCACTGATGACTGCCACTAATGAGCAGTTCTTC. Translating gives CAGSLMTATNEQFF.

This chain links TRBV6-6 with TRBJ1-5; D might be TRBD1 (5 bases). The germline V gene encodes CDR1 MNHNY and CDR2 SVGAGI (reference sequence). The CDR3 runs 14 residues. The germline V and J ends were trimmed by 10 bases and 4 bases, with 17 bases remaining between them. The chain's CDR3 is CATKGQGANQPQHF. The CDR3 DNA follows: TGTGCCACCAAAGGGCAGGGAGCGAATCAGCCCCAGCATTTT.

This clone was seen a single time. The junction does not match germline at one end; this may be a read error. Other DNA sequences in this specimen translate into the identical CDR3. V is TRBV7-9 and J is TRBJ1-1; D not certain. The germline gives CDR1 SEHNR, CDR2 FQNEAQ (reference sequence). The CDR3 runs 13 residues. The CDR3 coding sequence is TGTGCCAGCAGCTTAGCCGACTCCTCCGAGGCTTTTTTT. This translates into CASSLADSSEAFF.

This sequence joins TRBV11-3 and TRBJ2-4; D unclear. Trimming stripped 9 bases from V and 0 bases from J, with 12 bases between. This CDR3 spans 14 amino acids. CDR1 is SGHNT and CDR2 is YENEEA in the germline V gene. The CDR3 sequence is CASHRAVAKNIQYF. DNA of the CDR3: TGTGCCAGTCATCGGGCGGTAGCCAAAAACATTCAGTACTTC.

V usage is TRBV7-9 and J usage is TRBJ2-2; the match to TRBD2 covers 9 bases. The CDR3 spans 16 residues. Germline V lookup: CDR1 SEHNR, CDR2 FQNEAQ (reference sequence). The trim removed 5 bases at V and 6 bases at J, leaving 10 bases unmatched. The CDR3: CASSPREGTSPGELFF. CDR3 DNA: TGTGCCAGCAGCCCACGAGAGGGGACTAGCCCCGGGGAGCTGTTTTTT.

This clone was counted only a few times. The V gene is TRBV19, the J gene TRBJ2-1, with 9 bases matching TRBD2. The junction had 4 bases not matched to a gene; V was cut back by 3 bases and J by 4 bases. Germline assignment: CDR1 LNHDA and CDR2 SQIVND (reference sequence). This CDR3 has 15 amino acids. As DNA, the CDR3 is TGTGCCAGTAGTATCCTTAGCGGGGGTTACAATGAGCAGTTCTTC. Residues: CASSILSGGYNEQFF. Filled out from reference TRBV19 and TRBJ2-1, the complete variable domain reads DGGITQSPKYLFRKEGQNVTLSCEQNLNHDAMYWYRQDPGQGLRLIYYSQIVNDFQKGDIAEGYSVSREKKESFPLTVTSAQKNPTAFYLCASSILSGGYNEQFFGPGTRLTVL.